What follows is one TCR beta chain and its context. CDR1 is SGHRS, CDR2 YFSETQ, per germline. J was trimmed by 2 bases and V by 1 base; bases with no gene match: 2. The CDR3 covers 14 residues. Time point given: new active TB diagnosis, blood taken before or within 7 days of starting treatment. HIV-seronegative South African adults aged 18 years or older had newly diagnosed active tuberculosis. This entry comes from a study of T cells in tuberculosis. Libraries were prepared by immunoSEQ multiplex PCR; TCRdb keeps only in-frame clonotypes and omits some of them. In the table there are about 53,000 clones, over 90% of which are singletons.

Sequences were derived from PBMCs, sampled at tuberculosis diagnosis. This clonotype was obtained from an adult with tuberculosis. The chain combines TRBV5-1 with TRBJ2-5; 7 nucleotides align to TRBD1. The CDR3 region has the DNA TGCGCCAGCAGCTTGCTGGACAGGCAAGAGACCCAGTACTTC. As protein: CASSLLDRQETQYF.